Ten or more counts support the clone carrying this T cell receptor (beta chain). This CDR3 spans 15 amino acids. Germline CDR1 SGHTA, CDR2 FQGNSA. With 2 bases removed from V and 7 bases from J, the gap between germline ends came to 17 bases. This sample stems from a study of identical twins. TCRdb re-analysed the 5' RACE reads in MiXCR, keeping a single row per CDR3 protein. The sample holds under 250,000 distinct CDR3 sequences, roughly an eighth seen once. These data were also filed under a second study, of yellow fever vaccine responses in identical twins.

The sequence was collected from a woman between 18 and 29 years old in good health. The specimen was memory (CD45RO+) T cells sorted from blood. V is TRBV7-2 and J is TRBJ1-2; no clear D. The CDR3 is CASSLSAGLWTGYTF. In nucleotides, the CDR3 is TGTGCCAGCAGCTTATCGGCAGGCCTCTGGACTGGCTACACCTTC.